These 24 T cell receptor beta chains share one sample of origin, sequenced in a study of blood T cell repertoires in COVID-19. TCRdb keeps only in-frame clones here, not all; method: immunoSEQ multiplex PCR. The data hold roughly 260,000 clones, with roughly 89% observed a single time. The sample was PBMCs or T cells enriched from blood (not recorded which). These receptors were obtained from a woman in her thirties with acute COVID-19.

This clone has more than one count but fewer than ten. V gene TRBV2 combines with J gene TRBJ2-7; D not resolved. Germline V lookup: CDR1 SNHLY, CDR2 FYNNEI. V lost 6 bases to trimming and J lost 3 bases, with 6 bases between them. The CDR3 extends over 11 amino acids. The CDR3 region is CASRGNYEQYF. The CDR3 nucleotides read TGTGCCAGCAGGGGCAACTACGAGCAGTACTTC.

The chain couples TRBV4-1 to TRBJ1-2; TRBD1 matches at 8 bases. Germline assignment: CDR1 MGHRA and CDR2 YSYEKL. V lost 2 bases to trimming and J lost 3 bases; unmatched junction nucleotides: 14. The CDR3 length is 18 residues. This CDR3 is CASSQTRTGRRSDYGYTF. The CDR3 region has the DNA TGCGCCAGCAGCCAAACTAGGACAGGGCGTAGGAGCGACTATGGCTACACCTTC.

The chain employs TRBV7-2 and TRBJ2-7; tentatively, D is TRBD2 (6 bases). The CDR3 runs to 14 residues. V was trimmed by 7 bases and J by 7 bases, leaving 20 bases between them. CDR1 is SGHTA and CDR2 is FQGNSA in the germline V gene. The CDR3 DNA sequence: TGTGCCAGCACCTCGCCAACCCTCGCGGGAGAGCAGTACTTC. It is translated as CASTSPTLAGEQYF.

This clone has only one observation. J is TRBJ2-3 and V is TRBV7-8; D perhaps matches TRBD2 (7 bases). The CDR3 has 15 residues. Germline values: CDR1 SGHVS, CDR2 FQNEAQ. The V gene lost 6 bases and the J gene lost 4 bases, with 17 bases spanning the gap. As DNA, the CDR3 is TGTGCCAGCAGTCCGCGCGGGGGCCATTCAGATACGCAGTATTTT. Translated, it gives CASSPRGGHSDTQYF.

The chain has TRBV3-1 (or the pseudogene TRBV3-2) and TRBJ1-5; 8 bases are a match to TRBD1. The CDR3 spans 15 residues. CDR1 is LGHDT and CDR2 is YNNKEL in the germline V gene (reference sequence). The trim removed 0 bases at V and 5 bases at J, leaving 3 bases unmatched. The DNA of the CDR3 is TGTGCCAGCAGCCAAGACTGGACAGGGTATCAGCCCCAGCATTTT. Translating gives CASSQDWTGYQPQHF.

This rearrangement joins TRBV28 to TRBJ1-6; D is possibly TRBD1 (6 bases). The CDR3 extends over 16 amino acids. Germline-derived CDR1 and CDR2 are MDHEN and SYDVKM. V shed 5 bases and J shed 9 bases, with 20 bases lying between them. The CDR3 region has the DNA TGTGCCAGCAGTCCCCCCGGGGGGCCGCAGCCTTCACCCCTCCACTTT. Protein product: CASSPPGGPQPSPLHF.

This chain uses TRBV12-3 or TRBV12-4 with TRBJ1-1; D gene uncertain. The CDR3 is 13 amino acids. Trimming stripped 3 bases from V and 4 bases from J, with 9 bases between. The CDR3 nucleotides are TGTGCCAGCAGTTTCGCGGTGGGCACTGAAGCTTTCTTT. This translates into CASSFAVGTEAFF.

The chain couples TRBV12-3 or TRBV12-4 to TRBJ1-6; no definite D call. This CDR3 is 12 amino acids long. Trimming shortened V by 6 bases and J by 6 bases, and 6 bases separated the two germline ends. The CDR3 sequence: CASRSFNSPLHF. CDR3 nucleotide sequence: TGTGCCAGCAGGAGCTTTAATTCACCCCTCCACTTT.

This clone appeared a single time. The chain carries TRBV27 and TRBJ2-1; 9 bases are a match to TRBD1. The CDR3 consists of 15 residues. Germline CDR1 is MNHEY and CDR2 is SMNVEV (reference sequence). The V gene end was trimmed by 4 bases and the J gene end by 8 bases; junction bases not matched to a gene: 9. CDR3 bases: TGTGCCAGCAGTTCCCGGGACAGGGCCTTCGATGAGCAGTTCTTC. It encodes CASSSRDRAFDEQFF.

This clone was counted a single time. The J gene is TRBJ2-7, the V gene TRBV7-6; TRBD2 matches at 14 bases. This CDR3 is 16 amino acids long. Trimming cost V 5 bases and J 1 base; bases outside gene matches: 4. The germline V gene encodes CDR1 SGHVS and CDR2 FNYEAQ. This CDR3 reads CASSPGLAGGSYEQYF. In DNA, the CDR3 is TGTGCCAGCAGCCCAGGACTAGCGGGGGGATCCTACGAGCAGTACTTC.

The chain is built from TRBV7-9 and TRBJ1-2; D uncertain. The CDR3 spans 13 residues. V was pared by 3 bases and J by 6 bases, with 11 bases between. The germline gives CDR1 SEHNR, CDR2 FQNEAQ (reference sequence). The CDR3 protein is CASSLGNYNGYTF. The CDR3 DNA is TGTGCCAGCAGCTTGGGCAATTACAATGGCTACACCTTC.

This clone was detected a few times. The chain joins TRBV6-5 to TRBJ1-3; D is unresolved. Germline V CDR1 and CDR2: MNHEY, SVGAGI. The CDR3 loop spans 13 amino acids. Trimming shortened V by 6 bases and J by 4 bases, and 10 bases separated the two germline ends. This chain's CDR3 is CASRPWEGNTIYF. CDR3 sequence (DNA): TGTGCCAGCAGGCCTTGGGAGGGAAACACCATATATTTT.

The rearrangement uses TRBV20-1 and TRBJ2-1, with TRBD2 identical over 14 bases. The CDR3 extends over 15 amino acids. Germline V gives CDR1 DFQATT, CDR2 SNEGSKA (reference sequence). Trimming cost V 3 bases and J 10 bases; bases outside gene matches: 8. CDR3 amino acids: CSASRLAGGLWEQFF. CDR3 sequence (DNA): TGCAGTGCTAGTAGACTAGCGGGGGGGCTCTGGGAGCAGTTCTTC.

The rearrangement uses TRBV5-1 and TRBJ1-3, with D possibly being TRBD1 (6 bases). CDR1 and CDR2 (germline): SGHRS, YFSETQ. V was shortened by 6 bases and J by 2 bases, with 27 bases between the two germline ends. The CDR3 consists of 19 residues. The CDR3 DNA sequence: TGCGCCAGCAATATACCGGGACATCCACCATCTTCGACTGGAAACACCATATATTTT. It is translated as CASNIPGHPPSSTGNTIYF. Full variable domain (missing parts from reference TRBV5-1 and TRBJ1-3): KAGVTQTPRYLIKTRGQQVTLSCSPISGHRSVSWYQQTPGQGLQFLFEYFSETQRNKGNFPGRFSGRQFSNSRSEMNVSTLELGDSALYLCASNIPGHPPSSTGNTIYFGEGSWLTVV.

This rearrangement joins TRBV9 to TRBJ1-2; D is unresolved. Per germline, CDR1 SGDLS and CDR2 YYNGEE. V lost 0 bases, J lost 5 bases, and 14 bases lay in between. This CDR3 has 15 amino acids. The CDR3 here is CASSVVGEELYGYTF. CDR3 bases: TGTGCCAGCAGCGTAGTCGGGGAGGAATTATATGGCTACACCTTC. Drawing the rest from reference TRBV9 and TRBJ1-2, the complete variable domain is DSGVTQTPKHLITATGQRVTLRCSPRSGDLSVYWYQQSLDQGLQFLIQYYNGEERAKGNILERFSAQQFPDLHSELNLSSLELGDSALYFCASSVVGEELYGYTFGSGTRLTVV.

The CDR3 coding sequence is TGTGCCAGCAGCTCGGACAGGGGGCACGGCTACACCTTC. It specifies CASSSDRGHGYTF. The chain links TRBV14 to TRBJ1-2, with 11 bases matching TRBD1. The CDR3 length is 13 residues. Germline assignment: CDR1 SGHDN and CDR2 FVKESK. Unmatched junction bases numbered 4, after V lost 5 bases and J lost 8 bases.

The CDR3, as DNA: TGTGCCAGTCGGATCACGGGTCCGATTCCCAACTATGGCTACACCTTC. Protein product: CASRITGPIPNYGYTF. The chain combines TRBV19 with TRBJ1-2; D gene uncertain. V shed 8 bases and J shed 2 bases, with 21 bases lying between them. This CDR3 is built from 16 residues. Germline CDR1 reads LNHDA; CDR2 reads SQIVND (reference sequence).

V and J are TRBV20-1 and TRBJ1-5; D remains ambiguous. Trimming took off 3 bases at V and 3 bases at J, with 12 bases between the two ends. The germline gives CDR1 DFQATT, CDR2 SNEGSKA (reference sequence). This CDR3 has 14 amino acids. The CDR3 protein is CSASSAPYNQPQHF. CDR3 coding DNA: TGCAGTGCTAGTTCAGCGCCCTACAATCAGCCCCAGCATTTT.

V and J are TRBV3-1 (or the pseudogene TRBV3-2) and TRBJ1-1; tentatively, D is TRBD1 (5 bases). Germline CDR1 reads LGHDT; CDR2 reads YNNKEL (reference sequence). V gave up 6 bases and J gave up 8 bases, with 22 bases separating them. The CDR3 has 15 amino acids. The CDR3 DNA reads as TGTGCCAGCAGTCAAAGGGGAAGGAATCGGATAGAAGCTTTCTTT. This sequence encodes CASSQRGRNRIEAFF.

This sequence joins TRBV29-1 and TRBJ2-7; perhaps TRBD2 as D (6 bases). The CDR3 spans 15 residues. With 3 bases removed from V and 1 base from J, the gap between germline ends came to 16 bases. The V gene's germline CDR1 is SQVTM and CDR2 ANQGSEA. The CDR3 region has the DNA TGCAGCGTTGATGTGCTGCGGGACTTATCCTACGAGCAGTACTTC. It is translated as CSVDVLRDLSYEQYF.

This rearrangement joins TRBV2 to TRBJ2-5; D is perhaps TRBD1 (6 bases). Deletions cut 6 bases from V and 1 base from J, with 12 bases between. The germline V gene encodes CDR1 SNHLY and CDR2 FYNNEI. The CDR3 has 14 amino acids. The CDR3: CASSPGQFQETQYF. CDR3 nucleotide sequence: TGTGCCAGCAGCCCCGGACAGTTCCAAGAGACCCAGTACTTC.

This rearrangement joins TRBV20-1 to TRBJ1-1; D gene ambiguous. Trimming took 3 bases from V and 4 from J, leaving 9 bases between them. This CDR3 has 12 amino acids. Germline V gene lookup returns CDR1 DFQATT and CDR2 SNEGSKA (reference sequence). CDR3 in DNA: TGCAGTGCTAGTCGGGGTACCACTGAAGCTTTCTTT. Residues: CSASRGTTEAFF.

This clone was seen a few times. In nucleotides, the CDR3 is TGTGCCAGCAGCATCGGGACAGCCGGGCTTTATGGCTACACCTTC. It yields the protein CASSIGTAGLYGYTF. V is TRBV9 and J is TRBJ1-2; TRBD1 agrees at 7 bases. The CDR3 is made up of 15 amino acids. Losses at the gene ends were 4 bases for V and 5 bases for J; bases not matched to a gene: 11. Germline CDR1 and CDR2: SGDLS and YYNGEE.

Details on this clone: At one boundary the junction diverges from the germline segment, which might be a read error. This sequence joins TRBV5-1 and TRBJ1-5, with D possibly matching TRBD1 (6 bases). CDR3 length: 13 residues. Germline V gene data show CDR1 as SGHRS and CDR2 as YFSETQ. The CDR3 DNA sequence: TGCGCCCGCAGAGTGGGGGGGGGCCAGCCCCAGCATTTT. This codes for CARRVGGGQPQHF. The full variable domain, in which reference TRBV5-1 and TRBJ1-5 provide the parts outside the CDR3, is KAGVTQTPRYLIKTRGQQVTLSCSPISGHRSVSWYQQTPGQGLQFLFEYFSETQRNKGNFPGRFSGRQFSNSRSEMNVSTLELGDSALYLCARRVGGGQPQHFGDGTRLSIL.